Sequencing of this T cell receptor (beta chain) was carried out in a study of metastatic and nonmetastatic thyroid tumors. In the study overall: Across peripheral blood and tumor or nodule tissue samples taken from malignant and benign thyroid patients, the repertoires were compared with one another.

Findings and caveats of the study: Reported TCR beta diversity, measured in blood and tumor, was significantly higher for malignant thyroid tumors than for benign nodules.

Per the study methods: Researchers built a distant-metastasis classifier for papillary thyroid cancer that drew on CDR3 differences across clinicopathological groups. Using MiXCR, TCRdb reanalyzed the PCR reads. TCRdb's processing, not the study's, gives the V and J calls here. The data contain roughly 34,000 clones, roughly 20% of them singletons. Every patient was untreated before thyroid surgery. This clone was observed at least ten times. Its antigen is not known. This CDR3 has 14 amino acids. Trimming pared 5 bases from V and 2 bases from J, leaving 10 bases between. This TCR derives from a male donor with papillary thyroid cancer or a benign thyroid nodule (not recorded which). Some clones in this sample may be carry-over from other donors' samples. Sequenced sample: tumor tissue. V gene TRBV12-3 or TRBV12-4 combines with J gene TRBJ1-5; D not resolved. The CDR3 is CASSLSRGNQPQHF. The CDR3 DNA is TGTGCCAGCAGTCTTTCCCGCGGCAATCAGCCCCAGCATTTT.